The T cell receptor (beta chain) described here comes from a study of CD8+ T cells in alopecia areata. Study results and caveats: Mice showed TCR sharing more clearly than patients did, possibly owing to HLA. Greater clonality was observed in lesional scalp samples, especially alopecia totalis/universalis, versus normal scalp.

This clone was seen more than once but under ten times. Its antigen is not identified. Trimming pared 3 bases from V and 3 bases from J, leaving 17 bases between. CDR3 length: 16 residues. Germline CDR1 and CDR2: MDHEN and SYDVKM. The investigators collected lesional scalp punch biopsies and peripheral blood from alopecia areata patients. RNA was isolated and reverse transcribed to cDNA, the sequencing template. TCRdb's copy holds only in-frame clones and misses some; the assay was immunoSEQ multiplex PCR. The sample holds around 98,000 clones, under 45% seen once. The rearrangement links TRBV28 to TRBJ2-5; D might be TRBD2 (5 bases). The sample comprised CD4+ T cells sorted from blood. The sequence was collected from a human donor with alopecia areata. The CDR3 DNA sequence: TGTGCCAGCAGTTTTAGTTACGGAGGAACCAAAGAGACCCAGTACTTC. Translated, it gives CASSFSYGGTKETQYF.